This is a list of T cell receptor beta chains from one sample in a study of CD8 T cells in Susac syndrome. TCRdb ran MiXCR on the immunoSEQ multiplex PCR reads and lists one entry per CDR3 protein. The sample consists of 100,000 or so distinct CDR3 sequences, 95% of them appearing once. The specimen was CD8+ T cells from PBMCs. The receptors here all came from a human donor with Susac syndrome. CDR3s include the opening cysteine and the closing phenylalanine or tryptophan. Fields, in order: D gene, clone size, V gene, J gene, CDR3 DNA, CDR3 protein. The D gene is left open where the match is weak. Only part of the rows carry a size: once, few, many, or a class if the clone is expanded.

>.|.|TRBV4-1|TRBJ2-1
TGCGCCAGCAGCCACAGGGGGGGGGAAAATGAGCAGTTCTTC
CASSHRGGENEQFF
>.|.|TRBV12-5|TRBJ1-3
TGTGCTAGTGGAGGGAGGGATATTGGAAACACCATATATTTT
CASGGRDIGNTIYF
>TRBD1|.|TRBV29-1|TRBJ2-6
TGCAGCGTTGCAGGGGGTTACTCTGGGGCCAACGTCCTGACTTTC
CSVAGGYSGANVLTF
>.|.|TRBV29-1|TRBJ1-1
TGCAGCGTTTCTCTCCCTGAAGCTTTCTTT
CSVSLPEAFF
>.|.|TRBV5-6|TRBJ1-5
TGTGCCAGCAGCCCCGGACATTCTCAGCCCCAGCATTTT
CASSPGHSQPQHF
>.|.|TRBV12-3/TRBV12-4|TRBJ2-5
TGTGCCAGCAGTTCGACGTCAGAGACCCAGTACTTC
CASSSTSETQYF
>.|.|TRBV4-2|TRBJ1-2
TGTGCCAGCAGCCAAGATACAGGACGCTCCTATGGCTACACCTTC
CASSQDTGRSYGYTF
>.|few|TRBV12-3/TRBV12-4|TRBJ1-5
TGTGCCAGCAGTTTTGAGTCGAATCAGCCCCAGCATTTT
CASSFESNQPQHF
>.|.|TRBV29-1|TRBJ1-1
TGCAGCGTTGACATGTCTGAAGCTTTCTTT
CSVDMSEAFF
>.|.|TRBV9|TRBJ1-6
TGTGCCAGCAGCGAGGGGGGCGGGCCTTGGAATTCACCCCTCCACTTT
CASSEGGGPWNSPLHF
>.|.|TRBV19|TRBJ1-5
TGTGCCAGTAGTATCCCTAATCAGCCCCAGCATTTT
CASSIPNQPQHF
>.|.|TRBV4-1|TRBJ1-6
TGCGCCAGCAGCCGGAACAGGTTTTCACCCCTCCACTTT
CASSRNRFSPLHF
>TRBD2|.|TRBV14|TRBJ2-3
TGTGCCAGCAGCCCCGTTTGGACTAGTCAAGATACGCAGTATTTT
CASSPVWTSQDTQYF
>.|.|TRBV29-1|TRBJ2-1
TGCAGCGCCGGGAGCTCCTACAATGAGCAGTTCTTC
CSAGSSYNEQFF